These T cell receptor beta chains were read from a single sample in a study of blood T cell repertoires in COVID-19. TCRdb keeps only in-frame clones here, not all; method: immunoSEQ multiplex PCR. The table shows some 140,000 clones, with roughly 84% occurring only once. Specimen: peripheral blood. These receptor sequences come from a woman of 80 years or more with acute or convalescent COVID-19. The CDR3 runs from the conserved cysteine through the conserved F or W. A D gene is named only where the DNA matches it firmly. Clone size appears in some rows only: once, few, many, or a class for an expanded clone.

d_call	v_call	j_call	clone_size	cdr3_nt	cdr3_aa
NA	TRBV27	TRBJ1-4	NA	TGTGCCAGCAGTCCATGGGACACGTCAACTAATGAAAAACTGTTTTTT	CASSPWDTSTNEKLFF
NA	TRBV2	TRBJ2-7	NA	TGTGCCAGCAGTGATCGCAGCTCCTACGAGCAGTACTTC	CASSDRSSYEQYF
TRBD1	TRBV2	TRBJ1-4	few	TGTGCCAGCAGGGGACAGTCTAATGAAAAACTGTTTTTT	CASRGQSNEKLFF
NA	TRBV7-8	TRBJ1-1	NA	TGTGCCAGCAGCTTTCAGGCGGGAGTTAAGGGCACTGAAGCTTTCTTT	CASSFQAGVKGTEAFF
TRBD1	TRBV14	TRBJ2-5	NA	TGTGCCAGCAGACTGGACAGGGCAGAGACCCAGTACTTC	CASRLDRAETQYF
TRBD2	TRBV7-2	TRBJ2-3	NA	TGTGCCAGCAGCTTAGTGGGGGGGGCAGATACGCAGTATTTT	CASSLVGGADTQYF
NA	TRBV6-5	TRBJ1-3	NA	TGTGCCAGCAGTTACGGGACAACTGGAAACACCATATATTTT	CASSYGTTGNTIYF
NA	TRBV9	TRBJ2-7	NA	TGTGCCAGCAGCGTAGGCGACGAGCAGTACTTC	CASSVGDEQYF
TRBD1	TRBV6-1	TRBJ1-1	NA	TGTGCCAGCAGTGACAGGGGGCAAGTGAACACTGAAGCTTTCTTT	CASSDRGQVNTEAFF
NA	TRBV27	TRBJ2-7	NA	TGTGCCAGCAGTTTATTGGGGCCAAGGGCAGCCGCCGAGCAGTACTTC	CASSLLGPRAAAEQYF
NA	TRBV9	TRBJ2-2	few	TGTGCCAGCAGCGCCTCCGGAGGACTACAGCCCGGGGAGCTGTTTTTT	CASSASGGLQPGELFF
TRBD2	TRBV27	TRBJ2-1	NA	TGTGCCAGCAGTTTAACAGCGGGAGGATCCTACAATGAGCAGTTCTTC	CASSLTAGGSYNEQFF
NA	TRBV3-1/TRBV3-2	TRBJ2-7	NA	TGTGCCAGCAGCCACAGGAGGTCAAGTAGTTGGAGAACCTACGAGCAGTACTTC	CASSHRRSSSWRTYEQYF
NA	TRBV10-1	TRBJ1-1	NA	TGCGCCAGCAGTCCCGGGGTTGTGGCTGAAGCTTTCTTT	CASSPGVVAEAFF
TRBD1	TRBV5-1	TRBJ1-6	NA	TGCGCCAGCAGCCCGGCGGGGACAGGGTATTCACCCCTCCACTTT	CASSPAGTGYSPLHF
TRBD1	TRBV7-6	TRBJ2-1	few	TGTGCCAGCAGTTCGGGACAGGGGTACTACAATGAGCAGTTCTTC	CASSSGQGYYNEQFF
NA	TRBV14	TRBJ1-5	NA	TGTGCCAGCAGCCTAGGGGGTGGCAATCAGCCCCAGCATTTT	CASSLGGGNQPQHF
NA	TRBV6-5	TRBJ2-5	NA	TGTGCCAGCAGTTACTCGACTGTGGTAGAGACCCAGTACTTC	CASSYSTVVETQYF
TRBD1	TRBV24-1	TRBJ2-2	NA	TGTGCCACCAGTGATGACAGGGACACCGGGGAGCTGTTTTTT	CATSDDRDTGELFF
TRBD2	TRBV7-9	TRBJ2-1	NA	TGTGCCCAGCGGACTAGCGGGAGCGATGAGCAGTTCTTC	CAQRTSGSDEQFF
NA	TRBV27	TRBJ2-3	NA	TGTGCCAGCAGTCCCCAGACAAAACATTCACAGTATTTT	CASSPQTKHSQYF
TRBD1	TRBV5-5	TRBJ1-1	NA	TGTGCCAGCAGCTCCTGGACAGGGTACACTGAAGCTTTCTTT	CASSSWTGYTEAFF
TRBD2	TRBV7-9	TRBJ2-1	NA	TGTGCCAGCAGCTTACGTAGCGGGGGGGCCGGTAATGAGCAGTTCTTC	CASSLRSGGAGNEQFF
TRBD1	TRBV6-2/TRBV6-3	TRBJ2-5	NA	TGTGCCAGCAGCATTATCGGGACAGATCAAGAGACCCAGTACTTC	CASSIIGTDQETQYF
NA	TRBV4-3	TRBJ1-1	NA	TGCGCCAGCAGCCCCGACCATACAGGTGATCTCATGAACACTGAAGCTTTCTTT	CASSPDHTGDLMNTEAFF
TRBD1	TRBV2	TRBJ1-4	NA	TGTGCCAGCAGTGAACAGGGGGCCATTAATGAAAAACTGTTTTTT	CASSEQGAINEKLFF
NA	TRBV6-5	TRBJ1-3	few	TGTGCCAGCAGCCGAAATCGGTCTGGAAACACCATATATTTT	CASSRNRSGNTIYF
TRBD1	TRBV7-2	TRBJ1-2	few	TGTGCCAGCAGCTTAAACAGGGGGCATGGCTACACCTTC	CASSLNRGHGYTF
TRBD1	TRBV6-2/TRBV6-3	TRBJ2-3	NA	TGTGCCAGCAGCAGGGACAGAGACACAGATACGCAGTATTTT	CASSRDRDTDTQYF
NA	TRBV6-6	TRBJ1-4	few	TGTGCCAGCAGTTACTCCGGAAAACTGTTTTTT	CASSYSGKLFF
NA	TRBV5-1	TRBJ2-2	once	TGCGCCAGCAGCTTGGCAGGGATCGGTGAGCTGTTTTTT	CASSLAGIGELFF
TRBD2	TRBV6-5	TRBJ2-2	few	TGTGCCAGCAGAATTAGCGGGAGCACCGGGGAGCTGTTTTTT	CASRISGSTGELFF
NA	TRBV7-2	TRBJ2-7	NA	TGTGCCAGCAGCACCAGGGTCACCATTTCCCTCGAGCAGTACTTC	CASSTRVTISLEQYF
NA	TRBV7-9	TRBJ1-2	NA	TGTGCCAGCAGCCAGGACAGCCGCGTGGATGGCTACACCTTC	CASSQDSRVDGYTF
TRBD1	TRBV25-1	TRBJ2-2	few	TGTGCCAGCAGTGAATTCGGGACAGATGACACCGGGGAGCTGTTTTTT	CASSEFGTDDTGELFF
NA	TRBV6-2/TRBV6-3	TRBJ1-1	once	TGTGCCAGCAGTTACGGCACAGGGCCTGAAGCTTTCTTT	CASSYGTGPEAFF
TRBD2	TRBV12-3/TRBV12-4	TRBJ2-7	once	TGTGCCAGCAGTTTTTCGGGGGGGATTGACTTC	CASSFSGGIDF
TRBD1	TRBV4-3	TRBJ2-1	few	TGCGCCAGCAGCCAACGGGCGGGACAGGATTACAATGAGCAGTTCTTC	CASSQRAGQDYNEQFF
TRBD2	TRBV7-2	TRBJ2-7	NA	TGTGCCAGCAGCTTAGTACGGGAGGGCCGTTACGAGCAGTACTTC	CASSLVREGRYEQYF
TRBD1	TRBV7-2	TRBJ2-7	NA	TGTGCCAGCAGCTTAGAGGGACAGAACTTTTACGAGCAGTACTTC	CASSLEGQNFYEQYF
NA	TRBV7-9	TRBJ1-4	many	TGTGCCAGCAGCTTACTATCTGATGGAAAACTGTTTTTT	CASSLLSDGKLFF